The entry below describes one TCR beta chain. This sample was taken from a study of blood T cells in healthy people across ages. V trimming: 5 bases; J trimming: 0 bases; junction bases outside the gene matches: 7. The CDR3 contains 15 residues. Germline V gene sequence: CDR1 MNHEY, CDR2 SMNVEV (reference sequence). Together with a sample-barcoded 5' primer, a J-beta primer mix was included in a second PCR lasting roughly 6 to 12 cycles. From the 5' RACE reads, TCRdb called clonotypes with MiXCR, one entry per CDR3 protein. Of nearly 800,000 distinct CDR3 sequences listed, around 25% are singletons. These data are also associated with another study on T cells of mothers and their children.

This sequence joins TRBV27 and TRBJ2-7; 7 positions match TRBD1. This sequence originates from a boy younger than 18 in good health. The sample taken for sequencing was blood. CDR3 region: CASSQRQGSSYEQYF. The CDR3 DNA follows: TGTGCCAGCAGTCAACGACAGGGTTCCTCCTACGAGCAGTACTTC.